A single sample is the source of the 11 T cell receptor beta chains below, sequenced in a study of T cells expressing NK-cell markers. TCRdb reprocessed the 5' RACE reads; each CDR3 protein has one entry and no DNA is given. The sample is made up of about 110,000 distinct CDR3 sequences, and the top ten hold less than 20% of it. Sequences were obtained from blood T cells: a sorted CD56 or NKG2C T cell subset, CD4+ or CD8+ T cells, or bulk PBMC T cells (not recorded which). These receptors were taken from a woman aged 18 to 69 in good health.

The genes are TRBV7-9 and TRBJ1-1. Germline V gene sequence: CDR1 SEHNR, CDR2 FQNEAQ (reference sequence). This CDR3 is 14 amino acids long. The chain's CDR3 is CASSLMDEGTEAFF.

The rearrangement links TRBV11-3 to TRBJ2-6. CDR1 and CDR2 from the germline V gene are SGHNT and YENEEA. CDR3 length: 17 residues. Here the CDR3 reads CASSLDGGASGANVLTF.

The rearrangement links TRBV6-1 to TRBJ2-7; TCRdb picks TRBD2, but there is no DNA to check that call. This CDR3 region has 13 residues. The germline V gene has CDR1 MNHNS and CDR2 SASEGT. This CDR3 is CASRASGTHEQYF.

The rearrangement uses TRBV9 and TRBJ1-5; TCRdb proposes TRBD1, but this gene call is untestable without DNA. This CDR3 has 13 amino acids. The germline gives CDR1 SGDLS, CDR2 YYNGEE. CDR3 region: CASSTNQGPPQHF.

This chain joins TRBV19 and TRBJ1-5; TCRdb's assignment of TRBD1 cannot be checked, as there is no DNA. This CDR3 is 13 amino acids long. CDR1 is LNHDA and CDR2 is SQIVND in the germline V gene (reference sequence). Here the CDR3 reads CASSTGQGQPQHF.

The rearrangement links TRBV12-3 or TRBV12-4 to TRBJ2-5; TCRdb picks TRBD2, but there is no DNA to check that call. The CDR3 has 13 residues. CDR3: CASSSSPGLLQYF.

The gene calls are TRBV12-3 or TRBV12-4 and TRBJ2-5; as DNA is missing, the TRBD1 call by TCRdb cannot be tested. This CDR3 contains 14 residues. CDR3 in amino acids: CASRMGAQGETQYF.

The chain has TRBV5-5 and TRBJ1-6; TCRdb's D gene call, TRBD1, goes unchecked for lack of DNA. In germline, CDR1 is SGHKS, CDR2 YYEKEE (reference sequence). CDR3 size: 15 residues. The CDR3 region is CASSSGTGGFSPLHF.

The rearrangement uses TRBV12-3 or TRBV12-4 and TRBJ2-3. This CDR3 region has 14 residues. CDR3: CASSLSLNTDTQYF.

The CDR3 protein is CASSQPPGAGTGGASGELFF. The chain links TRBV3-1 to TRBJ2-2; TCRdb calls TRBD1, which cannot be checked without DNA. The CDR3 contains 20 residues. From germline, CDR1 is LGHDT and CDR2 YNNKEL (reference sequence).

The chain recombines TRBV12-3 or TRBV12-4 with TRBJ2-3; the D call of TRBD1 rests on TCRdb alone, since no DNA is present to check it. This CDR3 is built from 14 residues. The chain's CDR3 is CASRPGGSTDTQYF.